This T cell receptor beta chain was captured by sequencing in a study of CD8+CD57+ T cells in acquired aplastic anemia. Study-wide context: An average of approximately 3.2 ug of DNA was obtained from sorted CD4+ and CD8+ cells. The study obtained 9 million to 11 million reads on average for CD4+ cells from healthy donors. Findings and caveats of the study: Common to patients and controls were twenty-nine CD8+ CDR3 sequences.

TCR beta VDJ combinations and CDR3 sequences were profiled from genomic DNA. TCRdb reanalysed the reads using MiXCR and keeps one entry per CDR3 protein. The sample lists tens of thousands of distinct CDR3 sequences; almost 55% were seen once. CDR1 and CDR2 (germline): DFQATT, SNEGSKA (reference sequence). V lost 3 bases to trimming and J lost 5 bases; unmatched junction nucleotides: 3. The CDR3 is 13 amino acids. About this clonotype itself: What it binds is unknown.

The receptor comes from a human donor in good health, serving as a control. This chain joins TRBV20-1 and TRBJ2-7, with 11 bases that match TRBD2. The sample consisted of sorted CD4+, CD8+, or CD8+CD57+ T cells (not recorded which) from PBMCs. This chain's CDR3 is CSASSGGGHEQYF. The CDR3 bases are TGCAGTGCTAGTAGCGGGGGGGGCCACGAGCAGTACTTC.